What follows describes a single T cell receptor beta chain. The antigen is not known. The sample belongs to a study of cytomegalovirus exposure and HLA in healthy donors. Looking at the study overall: Early on, a data release was issued that held about 85 million unique TCRs from HLA-typed donors.

The CDR3 extends over 13 amino acids. Researchers ran the PCR with 60 Vbeta and 13 Jbeta primers. Produced via immunoSEQ multiplex PCR; TCRdb's table is partial and in-frame only. Of around 190,000 clones detected, 74% appear once; the ten largest clones hold 2.5% to 4%. Study outcomes and limitations: There were over 150 TCR beta chains listed as cytomegalovirus-associated. A prior analysis recorded that most TCR beta V segments were productive about 87% or about 30% of the time.

This receptor was obtained from a woman aged 30 to 39 in good health and CMV-seropositive. What was sequenced was PBMCs. The rearrangement joins TRBV21-1 to TRBJ1-2; the table's D call, TRBD1, was not checked against the DNA. TRBV21-1 is a known pseudogene. The chain's CDR3 is CASTLPHREGYTF. The CDR3, as DNA: TGTGCCAGCACCCTACCTCACAGGGAAGGCTACACCTTC.